The 20 T cell receptor beta chains in this list originate from one sample, sequenced in a study of shared clonotypes between healthy human individuals. Repertoires were generated with immunoSEQ multiplex PCR, while TCRdb's copy carries only in-frame clones and drops some. In the table there are roughly 520,000 clones, around 96% of which are singletons. Sequenced sample: naive CD4+ T cells sorted from blood. Subset denoted: CD45RA+ positively selected. These receptors came from a woman in her twenties or thirties in good health.

This sequence joins TRBV19 and TRBJ1-4; D remains unclear. V was cut by 6 bases and J by 7 bases, with 12 bases left in between. The CDR3 is 13 amino acids. CDR1 and CDR2 (germline): LNHDA, SQIVND (reference sequence). CDR3 region: CASRRQEGEKLFF. The CDR3 DNA sequence: TGTGCCAGTAGACGTCAGGAGGGTGAAAAACTGTTTTTT.

The V call is TRBV9, the J call TRBJ2-2, with TRBD1 matching over 7 bases. Per the germline V gene, CDR1 is SGDLS and CDR2 is YYNGEE. V lost 3 bases, J lost 1 base, and 9 bases stayed unmatched. The CDR3 is 17 amino acids. CDR3 amino acids: CASSARIQGENTGELFF. Here the CDR3 DNA reads TGTGCCAGCAGCGCCCGGATTCAGGGGGAGAACACCGGGGAGCTGTTTTTT.

This chain uses TRBV7-6 with TRBJ2-1, with 8 bases lining up with TRBD2. V shed 1 base and J 7 bases; nucleotides not matched to a gene: 9. CDR3 length equals 16 residues. CDR1 is SGHVS and CDR2 is FNYEAQ in the germline V gene. CDR3 bases: TGTGCCAGCAGCTTAGGTGTCGGGAGGGCTTCAAATGAGCAGTTCTTC. Its translation: CASSLGVGRASNEQFF. Filled out from reference TRBV7-6 and TRBJ2-1, the complete variable domain reads GAGVSQSPRYKVTKRGQDVALRCDPISGHVSLYWYRQALGQGPEFLTYFNYEAQQDKSGLPNDRFSAERPEGSISTLTIQRTEQRDSAMYRCASSLGVGRASNEQFFGPGTRLTVL.

This chain uses TRBV25-1 with TRBJ2-5, with D unclear. The better agreement between TRBJ2-7 and the DNA end casts doubt on the J call. This CDR3 has 12 amino acids. Germline lookup yields CDR1 MGHDK and CDR2 SYGVNS. The CDR3 nucleotides read TGTGCCAGCAGTGGGAACACCTACGAGCAGTACTTC. Its translation: CASSGNTYEQYF.

On this clone: Other DNA sequences from this sample encode an identical CDR3 as well. The genes are TRBV18 and TRBJ1-4, with TRBD1 matching over 7 bases. CDR3 length: 16 residues. Trimming removed 6 bases from V and 7 bases from J; junction bases left unmatched: 14. CDR1 is KGHSH, CDR2 LQKENI, per germline. The CDR3 spells CASSQDRARVTEKLFF. CDR3 DNA: TGTGCCAGCTCCCAAGACAGGGCTCGAGTTACTGAAAAACTGTTTTTT.

The chain employs TRBV29-1 and TRBJ2-3, with 11 bases aligning to TRBD2. Germline CDR1 and CDR2: SQVTM and ANQGSEA. The V segment lost 7 bases and the J segment 4 bases; nucleotides outside the gene matches: 7. The CDR3 contains 14 residues. For the CDR3, the DNA is TGCAGCGACAATAGCGGGGGGGGCCCAGATACGCAGTATTTT. Protein product: CSDNSGGGPDTQYF.

As regards this clone: One junction end does not reproduce the germline sequence, and a read error may be involved. The chain has TRBV6-5 and TRBJ2-7; the D gene is possibly TRBD2 (6 bases). The V gene's germline CDR1 is MNHEY and CDR2 SVGAGI. The CDR3 consists of 10 residues. CDR3 bases: TGTGCCAGCAATGACACGGGACTTGTCTTC. Its translation: CASNDTGLVF.

The rearrangement joins TRBV7-2 to TRBJ2-5, with TRBD2 as a possible D gene (6 bases). Trimming shortened V by 1 base and J by 3 bases, and 12 bases separated the two germline ends. Germline V CDR1 and CDR2: SGHTA, FQGNSA. The CDR3 is 15 amino acids. As DNA, the CDR3 is TGTGCCAGCAGCTTAGTGGTCGCTAGCGAAGAGACCCAGTACTTC. This translates into CASSLVVASEETQYF.

The rearrangement joins TRBV6-1 to TRBJ2-3; 14 nucleotides agree with TRBD2. The CDR3 covers 23 residues. The germline V gene encodes CDR1 MNHNS and CDR2 SASEGT. V dropped 2 bases and J dropped 6; count of bases not matched to a gene: 25. In DNA form, the CDR3 reads TGTGCCAGCAGTGAAAGACACCCGGGACTAGCGGGAGATTTGGCGGTGTGGCGGGATACGCAGTATTTT. This sequence encodes CASSERHPGLAGDLAVWRDTQYF.

The gene calls are TRBV10-3 and TRBJ1-1; TRBD1 agrees at 12 bases. This CDR3 has 16 residues. Germline V gene data show CDR1 as ENHRY and CDR2 as SYGVKD. The V and J ends lost 0 bases and 10 bases, in that order; junction bases with no gene match: 9. Here the CDR3 reads CAISESGDRGPGRAFF. The DNA of the CDR3 is TGTGCCATCAGTGAGTCAGGGGACAGGGGGCCTGGGAGAGCTTTCTTT.

J is TRBJ2-3 and V is TRBV28, with TRBD2 matching over 8 bases. The CDR3 totals 17 residues. V was pared by 2 bases and J by 3 bases, with 10 bases of the junction left unmatched. CDR1 and CDR2 (germline): MDHEN, SYDVKM. The CDR3 DNA reads as TGTGCCAGCAGTTTAGCCCTAGCGGGTATAAGGACAGATACGCAGTATTTT. It yields the protein CASSLALAGIRTDTQYF.

A single count supports this clone. The chain employs TRBV28 and TRBJ1-1; the D is unclear. The CDR3 is 14 amino acids. The V gene's germline CDR1 is MDHEN and CDR2 SYDVKM. V was cut by 5 bases and J by 5 bases, with 15 bases left in between. CDR3: CASSPPLRMTEAFF. The CDR3 nucleotides read TGTGCCAGCAGTCCTCCACTCCGAATGACTGAAGCTTTCTTT.

This clone was detected only once. This chain joins TRBV27 and TRBJ1-1, with D perhaps matching TRBD1 (5 bases). The CDR3 runs 11 residues. The V gene's germline CDR1 is MNHEY and CDR2 SMNVEV (reference sequence). V gave up 4 bases and J gave up 11 bases, with 11 bases separating them. CDR3 region: CASSSWGVAFF. The DNA for the CDR3 is TGTGCCAGCAGTTCATGGGGGGTGGCTTTCTTT.

The CDR3 protein is CASSKGFQETQYF. The DNA of the CDR3 is TGTGCCAGCAGCAAGGGGTTCCAAGAGACCCAGTACTTC. This rearrangement joins TRBV5-6 to TRBJ2-5, with D maybe TRBD1 (5 bases). V was pared by 4 bases and J by 1 base, with 8 bases between. The germline V gene has CDR1 SGHDT and CDR2 YYEEEE. The CDR3 covers 13 residues.

The J gene is TRBJ1-5, the V gene TRBV7-8; 7 bases are a match to TRBD1. Germline V gives CDR1 SGHVS, CDR2 FQNEAQ. J was trimmed by 3 bases and V by 5 bases; bases with no gene match: 7. CDR3 length: 15 amino acids. In DNA, the CDR3 is TGTGCCAGCAGCCAGGGGGGATATAACAATCAGCCCCAGCATTTT. Translating it yields CASSQGGYNNQPQHF.

The V gene is TRBV5-1, the J gene TRBJ1-2; D call uncertain. This CDR3 is 15 amino acids long. V lost 2 bases and J 3 bases, leaving 14 bases between the germline ends. Per the germline V gene, CDR1 is SGHRS and CDR2 is YFSETQ. The CDR3: CASSFSGDRHYGYTF. In nucleotides, the CDR3 is TGCGCCAGCAGCTTCTCCGGCGATCGACACTATGGCTACACCTTC.

The chain has TRBV18 and TRBJ1-1; possible D gene TRBD1, 5 bases. The CDR3 runs to 14 residues. CDR1 and CDR2 (germline): KGHSH, LQKENI. V was trimmed by 6 bases and J by 1 base, leaving 12 bases between them. The CDR3 coding sequence is TGTGCCAGCTCTCAACAGGCAGGGAACACTGAAGCTTTCTTT. This translates into CASSQQAGNTEAFF.

Only one count was recorded for this clone. The chain is built from TRBV10-1 and TRBJ2-4; the D is unclear. There are 14 residues in the CDR3. V lost 0 bases and J lost 3, with 6 bases in between. Germline V gives CDR1 WNHNN, CDR2 SYGVQD (reference sequence). The CDR3 loop is CASSESPGKNIQYF. CDR3 DNA: TGCGCCAGCAGTGAGTCGCCGGGCAAAAACATTCAGTACTTC.

The rearrangement uses TRBV29-1 and TRBJ1-2; TRBD1 is a possible D gene (6 bases). The CDR3 length is 12 residues. The germline V gene encodes CDR1 SQVTM and CDR2 ANQGSEA. Trimming took off 7 bases at V and 2 bases at J, with 11 bases between the two ends. CDR3 bases: TGCAGCGGGCGGGACAACAACTATGGCTACACCTTC. Encoded protein: CSGRDNNYGYTF.

This chain links TRBV9 with TRBJ2-1; D unresolved. Trimming took 5 bases from V and 3 from J, leaving 9 bases between them. The germline gives CDR1 SGDLS, CDR2 YYNGEE. The CDR3 is 13 amino acids. The CDR3 loop is CASRAQDYNEQFF. The CDR3 region has the DNA TGTGCCAGCAGGGCCCAGGACTACAATGAGCAGTTCTTC.